This TCR beta chain was documented in a study of blood T cell repertoires in COVID-19. Study in general: Acute-phase and convalescent COVID-19 samples originated in the United States, Italy and Spain. T cells, B-cell-depleted T cells, or PBMCs provided the cDNA or gDNA that served as material.

Original processing notes: Nucleated cell number was recorded as an estimate derived from reference gene primer amplification. Generated by immunoSEQ multiplex PCR, the TCRdb table keeps only in-frame clones and is missing some. The V and J calls and clone size are taken from that table; D and trimming were inferred from the DNA. Among almost 85,000 clones listed, more than 85% were seen once. Germline CDR1 and CDR2: SGHRS and YFSETQ. CDR3 size: 14 residues. V lost 2 bases, J lost 2 bases, and 11 bases lay in between. Of note for this clone: Other DNA sequences in the same sample also yield this CDR3.

The J gene is TRBJ2-7, the V gene TRBV5-1; D possibly corresponds to TRBD2 (6 bases). Specimen: PBMCs or T cells enriched from blood (not recorded which). The receptor's source is a woman aged 50 to 60 with acute COVID-19. CDR3 loop: CASSFLGGTYEQYF. The DNA for the CDR3 is TGCGCCAGCAGCTTCCTTGGAGGGACCTACGAGCAGTACTTC.